These 32 T cell receptor beta chains were all obtained from the same sample, sequenced in a study of cytomegalovirus exposure and HLA in healthy donors. The primer mix had 60 Vbeta and 13 Jbeta primers. Profiled with immunoSEQ multiplex PCR; TCRdb holds only in-frame clones, not every one. This sample yields 200,000 to 250,000 clones, of which about three quarters are seen a single time; less than 3% belongs to the top ten. The sample was PBMCs. Source of these receptors: a woman aged 55-75 years in good health and CMV-seropositive.

This clone was found a few times. The chain is built from TRBV28 and TRBJ2-7; possibly TRBD1 for D (5 bases). The ends were cut back, 4 bases at V and 3 bases at J, with 22 bases in the middle. CDR3 length: 17 residues. Germline CDR1 MDHEN, CDR2 SYDVKM. Here the CDR3 DNA reads TGTGCCAGCAGTTCCCCCAGGTCAGGGATAGGAAACTACGAGCAGTACTTC. Its translation: CASSSPRSGIGNYEQYF.

The rearrangement links TRBV7-9 to TRBJ1-2; weak D call: TRBD1 (6 bases). The germline V and J ends were trimmed by 4 bases and 8 bases, with 17 bases remaining between them. The CDR3 is 14 amino acids. The germline V gene has CDR1 SEHNR and CDR2 FQNEAQ (reference sequence). This chain's CDR3 is CASSSAYRAGGYTF. The CDR3 DNA is TGTGCCAGCAGCTCAGCATACAGGGCGGGCGGCTACACCTTC.

The gene calls are TRBV28 and TRBJ1-5; no clear D. The V gene lost 1 base and the J gene lost 8 bases, with 6 bases spanning the gap. The CDR3 is 12 residues long. Germline V gene lookup returns CDR1 MDHEN and CDR2 SYDVKM. CDR3 amino acids: CASSLYTEPQHF. CDR3 bases: TGTGCCAGCAGTTTATACACAGAGCCCCAGCATTTT. Supplemented by reference TRBV28 and TRBJ1-5, the full variable domain reads DVKVTQSSRYLVKRTGEKVFLECVQDMDHENMFWYRQDPGLGLRLIYFSYDVKMKEKGDIPEGYSVSREKKERFSLILESASTNQTSMYLCASSLYTEPQHFGDGTRLSIL.

This clone was seen a single time. The genes are TRBV27 and TRBJ2-7; TRBD1 matches at 11 bases. This CDR3 has 13 residues. V shed 5 bases and J 3 bases; nucleotides not matched to a gene: 0. Germline V lookup: CDR1 MNHEY, CDR2 SMNVEV (reference sequence). The CDR3 loop is CASSGTGGYEQYF. CDR3 nucleotides: TGTGCCAGCAGTGGGACAGGGGGCTACGAGCAGTACTTC.

The chain is built from TRBV5-6 and TRBJ2-6; the D gene is possibly TRBD1 (5 bases). Germline V gene data show CDR1 as SGHDT and CDR2 as YYEEEE. Trimming stripped 4 bases from V and 4 bases from J, with 15 bases between. CDR3 length: 16 amino acids. DNA of the CDR3: TGTGCCAGCAGCGGGGCTCTAGGCACCGGGGCCAACGTCCTGACTTTC. This sequence encodes CASSGALGTGANVLTF.

This clone was observed once. The chain is built from TRBV4-2 and TRBJ2-3; 10 nucleotides line up with TRBD2. V lost 0 bases and J lost 1; bases outside the gene matches: 4. CDR3 length equals 17 residues. Looked up from germline, CDR1 is LGHNA and CDR2 is YNFKEQ. The CDR3 coding sequence is TGTGCCAGCAGCCAAGAGACAACTAGCGGGGGCACAGATACGCAGTATTTT. It yields the protein CASSQETTSGGTDTQYF.

The chain couples TRBV30 to TRBJ2-3, with TRBD1 as a possible D gene (5 bases). With 0 bases removed from V and 5 bases from J, the gap between germline ends came to 9 bases. The CDR3 is made up of 13 amino acids. The germline V gene has CDR1 GTSNPN and CDR2 SVGIG (reference sequence). The CDR3 DNA reads as TGTGCCTGGAGTGTGGGGCCCAGAGATACGCAGTATTTT. Protein sequence: CAWSVGPRDTQYF.

V is TRBV30 and J is TRBJ1-2; D might be TRBD1 (6 bases). The CDR3 totals 14 residues. The germline V gene encodes CDR1 GTSNPN and CDR2 SVGIG (reference sequence). V was trimmed by 3 bases and J by 3 bases, leaving 14 bases between them. The CDR3: CAWSRDRSYYGYTF. DNA for the CDR3: TGTGCCTGGAGCCGAGACAGGAGCTACTATGGCTACACCTTC.

The chain employs TRBV28 and TRBJ2-7; tentatively, D is TRBD1 (6 bases). The germline V and J ends were trimmed by 6 bases and 3 bases, with 21 bases remaining between them. Germline V gene data show CDR1 as MDHEN and CDR2 as SYDVKM. The CDR3 contains 16 residues. The CDR3 spells CASSQDPPGTSYEQYF. CDR3 bases: TGTGCCAGCAGCCAAGACCCGCCCGGGACAAGCTACGAGCAGTACTTC.

The chain recombines TRBV28 with TRBJ2-7; weak D call: TRBD2 (7 bases). The CDR3 loop spans 17 amino acids. The ends were cut back, 1 base at V and 6 bases at J, with 22 bases in the middle. Germline V gene lookup returns CDR1 MDHEN and CDR2 SYDVKM. CDR3 sequence reads: CASSLLGRDIFPLEQYF. The CDR3 DNA reads TGTGCCAGCAGTTTATTGGGGAGGGACATATTCCCCCTCGAGCAGTACTTC.

About this clone: Other DNA sequences of this sample code for an identical CDR3. The chain recombines TRBV5-1 with TRBJ2-3; the match to TRBD2 covers 7 bases. Per the germline V gene, CDR1 is SGHRS and CDR2 is YFSETQ. The CDR3 spans 14 residues. V lost 2 bases and J lost 0; bases outside the gene matches: 0. The CDR3 coding sequence is TGCGCCAGCAGCTTCGGGGGGAGCACAGATACGCAGTATTTT. Protein sequence: CASSFGGSTDTQYF.

The chain uses TRBV5-1 and TRBJ1-6, with D possibly TRBD1 on 6 matching bases. The CDR3 consists of 14 residues. Germline V lookup: CDR1 SGHRS, CDR2 YFSETQ. The germline V and J ends were trimmed by 4 bases and 7 bases, with 12 bases remaining between them. This CDR3 is CASSQGTLNSPLHF. The CDR3 region has the DNA TGCGCCAGCAGCCAGGGGACGCTGAATTCACCCCTCCACTTT.

There are a few counts of this clone. The chain employs TRBV6-1 and TRBJ1-3; D is unclear. Germline V CDR1 and CDR2: MNHNS, SASEGT. Trimming pared 6 bases from V and 4 bases from J, leaving 7 bases between. The CDR3 spans 12 residues. In DNA form, the CDR3 reads TGTGCCAGCAGGCCTGAGGGAAACACCATATATTTT. Its translation is CASRPEGNTIYF.

This clone was counted between two and nine times. The gene calls are TRBV10-3 and TRBJ1-1; 7 positions match TRBD1. Germline V gives CDR1 ENHRY, CDR2 SYGVKD. V lost 4 bases, J lost 1 base, and 6 bases stayed unmatched. This CDR3 has 15 residues. DNA for the CDR3: TGTGCCATCAGTGCATCGACAGGGAAGAACACTGAAGCTTTCTTT. Translating it yields CAISASTGKNTEAFF.

This clone appeared a few times. The J gene is TRBJ2-7, the V gene TRBV4-1, with TRBD2 as a possible D gene (6 bases). Between the trimmed V and J ends, which lost 1 base and 0 bases, there was a span of 13 bases. This CDR3 is built from 16 residues. Germline-derived CDR1 and CDR2 are MGHRA and YSYEKL. The chain's CDR3 is CASSQGWGVSSYEQYF. CDR3 bases: TGCGCCAGCAGCCAAGGATGGGGGGTTAGCTCCTACGAGCAGTACTTC.

This clone was observed a handful of times. This sequence joins TRBV6-5 and TRBJ1-1, with a tentative D call TRBD1 (5 bases). The CDR3 loop spans 13 amino acids. Germline CDR1 MNHEY, CDR2 SVGAGI. V lost 7 bases, J lost 4 bases, and 13 bases lay in between. CDR3 amino acids: CASNRTGGTEAFF. CDR3 DNA sequence: TGTGCCAGCAACCGAACCGGGGGCACTGAAGCTTTCTTT.

In this sample, this clone turned up a few times. DNA for the CDR3: TGTGCCAGCAGCTTAGATAGAGCCTCCCTCCACTTT. Translation: CASSLDRASLHF. The J gene is TRBJ1-6, the V gene TRBV7-9; D is unresolved. Trimming stripped 1 base from V and 14 bases from J, with 9 bases between. Germline lookup yields CDR1 SEHNR and CDR2 FQNEAQ (reference sequence). The CDR3 runs 12 residues.

The chain uses TRBV6-5 and TRBJ1-2; 9 bases map to TRBD1. CDR3 size: 14 residues. The junction had 5 bases not matched to a gene; V was cut back by 5 bases and J by 4 bases. Germline CDR1 and CDR2: MNHEY and SVGAGI. The CDR3 region is CASSMDRGTYGYTF. The CDR3 DNA reads TGTGCCAGCAGTATGGACAGGGGTACCTATGGCTACACCTTC.

The V call is TRBV7-2, the J call TRBJ2-2; D might be TRBD1 (5 bases). The germline V gene encodes CDR1 SGHTA and CDR2 FQGNSA. This CDR3 contains 16 residues. V dropped 5 bases and J dropped 1 base, with 14 bases sitting between them. The CDR3 bases are TGTGCCAGCAGCCCCTGGGGCAGCCAGAACACCGGGGAGCTGTTTTTT. Its protein product is CASSPWGSQNTGELFF.

This chain uses TRBV7-6 with TRBJ1-2, with D unresolved. Germline V CDR1 and CDR2: SGHVS, FNYEAQ. V lost 1 base and J 8 bases, leaving 17 bases between the germline ends. The CDR3 extends over 15 amino acids. DNA of the CDR3: TGTGCCAGCAGCTTAGAACCGGACGCCGAGGGCGGCTACACCTTC. Translation: CASSLEPDAEGGYTF.

This chain uses TRBV30 with TRBJ1-1, with 7 nucleotides matching TRBD1. Unmatched junction bases numbered 4, after V lost 3 bases and J lost 3 bases. The CDR3 contains 13 residues. The V gene's germline CDR1 is GTSNPN and CDR2 SVGIG (reference sequence). The CDR3 is CAWSSTGDTEAFF. CDR3 DNA sequence: TGTGCCTGGAGCTCCACAGGGGACACTGAAGCTTTCTTT. Together with reference TRBV30 and TRBJ1-1, the CDR3 gives the full variable domain: SQTIHQWPATLVQPVGSPLSLECTVEGTSNPNLYWYRQAAGRGLQLLFYSVGIGQISSEVPQNLSASRPQDRQFILSSKKLLLSDSGFYLCAWSSTGDTEAFFGQGTRLTVV.

The gene calls are TRBV28 and TRBJ2-1; D possibly corresponds to TRBD2 (5 bases). The CDR3 is made up of 16 amino acids. Germline CDR1 is MDHEN and CDR2 is SYDVKM. Trimming removed 8 bases from V and 2 bases from J, with 19 bases in between. Here the CDR3 reads CASPTNTGDPYNEQFF. The CDR3 region has the DNA TGTGCCAGCCCGACTAATACCGGAGATCCCTACAATGAGCAGTTCTTC.

The table lists this clone with a few counts. The chain combines TRBV5-1 with TRBJ1-1, with TRBD1 identical over 7 bases. This CDR3 spans 14 amino acids. The germline V gene encodes CDR1 SGHRS and CDR2 YFSETQ. Germline trimming cut 0 bases from V and 13 bases from J; bases unmatched to any gene: 12. CDR3 sequence (DNA): TGCGCCAGCAGCTTGGAAGGGACAGCTACCGAATATTTCTTT. The encoded protein is CASSLEGTATEYFF.

This clone was detected only a few times. This sequence joins TRBV4-1 and TRBJ2-4; D is possibly TRBD2 (6 bases). Deletions cut 0 bases from V and 7 bases from J, with 19 bases between. The CDR3 runs 17 residues. Germline CDR1 is MGHRA and CDR2 is YSYEKL. The CDR3, as DNA: TGCGCCAGCAGCCAAGATCCCCGGCGGGGCCTCGGGAACATTCAGTACTTC. This sequence encodes CASSQDPRRGLGNIQYF.

The chain recombines TRBV4-3 with TRBJ2-2, with 7 positions matching TRBD2. CDR3 length: 17 residues. V shed 1 base and J 1 base; nucleotides not matched to a gene: 6. Germline V CDR1 and CDR2: LGHNA, YSLEER. The CDR3 sequence is CASSQGGRDLNTGELFF. CDR3 in DNA: TGCGCCAGCAGCCAAGGGGGGAGGGACTTGAACACCGGGGAGCTGTTTTTT.

In nucleotides, the CDR3 is TGTGCCAGCAGTTTACCAGGGAGGGGCTACACCTTC. It yields the protein CASSLPGRGYTF. V usage is TRBV28 and J usage is TRBJ1-2; the D gene is possibly TRBD1 (5 bases). The CDR3 sequence is 12 residues long. Germline V lookup: CDR1 MDHEN, CDR2 SYDVKM. V lost 2 bases to trimming and J lost 8 bases, with 9 bases between them.

The rearrangement links TRBV5-4 to TRBJ2-3; 9 bases are a match to TRBD2. The CDR3 spans 15 residues. With 2 bases clipped from V and 6 bases from J, the junction kept 7 bases outside the gene matches. Germline V gives CDR1 SGHNT, CDR2 YYREEE (reference sequence). The DNA of the CDR3 is TGTGCCAGCAGCTTTCCGGGGACTAGCAGGGATACGCAGTATTTT. Protein product: CASSFPGTSRDTQYF.

The rearrangement links TRBV7-6 to TRBJ2-2, with 7 bases that match TRBD1. This CDR3 is built from 16 residues. Germline V gene sequence: CDR1 SGHVS, CDR2 FNYEAQ. V lost 5 bases, J lost 7 bases, and 13 bases stayed unmatched. The CDR3 is CASSPRPTGVSGELFF. The CDR3 DNA is TGTGCCAGCAGCCCTAGGCCAACAGGGGTGAGCGGGGAGCTGTTTTTT.

V is TRBV6-1 and J is TRBJ1-2; D ambiguous. The CDR3 contains 15 residues. V was clipped by 2 bases and J by 0 bases, with 10 bases between them. Germline lookup yields CDR1 MNHNS and CDR2 SASEGT. The CDR3 region is CASSEMQTTNYGYTF. For the CDR3, the DNA is TGTGCCAGCAGTGAAATGCAGACTACTAACTATGGCTACACCTTC.

CDR3 sequence reads: CASSFSGWEGIYEQYF. The CDR3 DNA is TGTGCCAGCAGTTTTTCGGGGTGGGAGGGGATCTACGAGCAGTACTTC. The chain is built from TRBV28 and TRBJ2-7; TRBD2 matches at 7 bases. Germline loops: CDR1 MDHEN, CDR2 SYDVKM. The V segment lost 3 bases and the J segment 3 bases; nucleotides outside the gene matches: 11. This CDR3 has 16 residues.

V usage is TRBV11-2 and J usage is TRBJ2-3; 7 bases are shared with TRBD2. The germline gives CDR1 SGHAT, CDR2 FQNNGV. Trimming removed 6 bases from V and 10 bases from J; junction bases left unmatched: 13. The CDR3 is made up of 14 amino acids. Here the CDR3 reads CASSSGLNRLPQYF. CDR3 bases: TGTGCCAGCAGTTCGGGACTAAACAGATTGCCGCAGTATTTT. The variable domain in full, with the rest retrieved from reference TRBV11-2 and TRBJ2-3, is EAGVAQSPRYKIIEKRQSVAFWCNPISGHATLYWYQQILGQGPKLLIQFQNNGVVDDSQLPKDRFSAERLKGVDSTLKIQPAKLEDSAVYLCASSSGLNRLPQYFGPGTRLTVL.

This clone was counted once. The chain couples TRBV9 to TRBJ2-5, with 13 bases aligning to TRBD2. The germline gives CDR1 SGDLS, CDR2 YYNGEE. This CDR3 spans 15 amino acids. Trimming took 4 bases from V and 5 from J; bases not matched to a gene: 5. The CDR3 bases are TGTGCCAGCAGCCCCGGGACTAGCGGGGAGGAGACCCAGTACTTC. Amino acids: CASSPGTSGEETQYF.